A single T cell receptor beta chain is shown here with its context. What it binds is not known. Method: immunoSEQ multiplex PCR; TCRdb's copy keeps in-frame clones and lacks some. The repertoire holds around 21,000 clones, with around 74% as singletons. This record belongs to a study of glioma-infiltrating T cells after dendritic cell vaccination. Study information: Dendritic cell vaccination trial patients had either newly diagnosed or recurrent glioblastoma. General study findings and limits: The cohort had few patients with full blood and tumor sets.

The ends were cut back, 3 bases at V and 3 bases at J, with 9 bases in the middle. Germline lookup yields CDR1 LNHDA and CDR2 SQIVND (reference sequence). The CDR3 spans 14 residues. The sample consisted of blood, taken before dendritic cell vaccination. The clonotype was recovered from a human donor with glioblastoma. The chain recombines TRBV19 with TRBJ2-1; D not certain. The CDR3 DNA follows: TGTGCCAGTAGTATGCGGAGACTCTACAATGAGCAGTTCTTC. This encodes CASSMRRLYNEQFF.